Below, one TCR beta chain is given with its context. Its antigen is unidentified. The sample originates from a study of cytomegalovirus exposure and HLA in healthy donors. The V and J ends lost 6 bases and 0 bases respectively, with 15 bases between them. The CDR3 runs 16 residues. The V gene's germline CDR1 is MDHEN and CDR2 SYDVKM. Broader study findings: Exclusion as indistinguishable affected some V segments, including TRBV6-2 and TRBV6-3.

It was with 60 Vbeta and 13 Jbeta primers that the PCR ran. The protocol was immunoSEQ multiplex PCR, while the TCRdb copy is restricted to in-frame clones and leaves out a portion. The table records 100,000 to 150,000 clones, 77% of them present only once. The receptor was derived from a woman aged 40 to 55 in good health and CMV-seropositive. Sequencing was performed on PBMCs. The chain combines TRBV28 with TRBJ2-4; TRBD2 is a possible D gene (5 bases). CDR3 region: CASRGDYRLAKNIQYF. The CDR3 DNA follows: TGTGCCAGCAGAGGTGACTACCGACTAGCCAAAAACATTCAGTACTTC.